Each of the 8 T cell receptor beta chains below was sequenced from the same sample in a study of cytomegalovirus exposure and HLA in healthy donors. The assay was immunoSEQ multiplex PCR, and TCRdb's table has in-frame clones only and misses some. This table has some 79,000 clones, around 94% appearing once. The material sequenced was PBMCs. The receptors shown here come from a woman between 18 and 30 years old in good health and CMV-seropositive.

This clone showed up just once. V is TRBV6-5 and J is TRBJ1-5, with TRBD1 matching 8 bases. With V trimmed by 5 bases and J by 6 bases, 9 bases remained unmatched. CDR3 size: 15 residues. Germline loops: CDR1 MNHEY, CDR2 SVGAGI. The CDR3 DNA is TGTGCCAGCAGTATCGGGACAGGACGCGGTCAGCCCCAGCATTTT. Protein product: CASSIGTGRGQPQHF.

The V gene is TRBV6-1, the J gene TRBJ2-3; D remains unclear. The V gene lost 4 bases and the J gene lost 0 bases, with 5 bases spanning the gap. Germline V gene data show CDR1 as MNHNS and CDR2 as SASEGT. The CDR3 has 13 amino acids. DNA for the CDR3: TGTGCCAGCAGTGTTCCGAGCACAGATACGCAGTATTTT. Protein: CASSVPSTDTQYF.

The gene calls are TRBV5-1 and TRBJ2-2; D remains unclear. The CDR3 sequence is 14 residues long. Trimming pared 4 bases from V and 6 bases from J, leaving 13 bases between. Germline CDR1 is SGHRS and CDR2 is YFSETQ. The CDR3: CASSTRSVSGELFF. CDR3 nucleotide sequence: TGCGCCAGCAGCACGAGGTCTGTCTCCGGGGAGCTGTTTTTT.

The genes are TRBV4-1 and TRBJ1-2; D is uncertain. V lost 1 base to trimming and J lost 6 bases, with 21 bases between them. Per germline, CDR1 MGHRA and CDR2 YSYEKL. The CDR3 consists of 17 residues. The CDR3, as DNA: TGCGCCAGCAGCCAAGTTAACATCGTAGCCGCTTGGAATGGCTACACCTTC. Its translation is CASSQVNIVAAWNGYTF.

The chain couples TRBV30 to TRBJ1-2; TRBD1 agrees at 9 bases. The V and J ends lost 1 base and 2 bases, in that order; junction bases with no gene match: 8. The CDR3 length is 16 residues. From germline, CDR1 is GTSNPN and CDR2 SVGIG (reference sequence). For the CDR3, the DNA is TGTGCCTGGAGTGCACCTATCGGGACAGGGAACTATGGCTACACCTTC. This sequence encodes CAWSAPIGTGNYGYTF.

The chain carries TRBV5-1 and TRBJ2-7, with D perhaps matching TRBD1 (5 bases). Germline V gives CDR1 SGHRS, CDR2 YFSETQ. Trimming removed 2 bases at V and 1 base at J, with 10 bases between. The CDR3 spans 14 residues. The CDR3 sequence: CASSLTTESYEQYF. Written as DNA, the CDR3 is TGCGCCAGCAGCTTAACGACAGAGTCCTACGAGCAGTACTTC.

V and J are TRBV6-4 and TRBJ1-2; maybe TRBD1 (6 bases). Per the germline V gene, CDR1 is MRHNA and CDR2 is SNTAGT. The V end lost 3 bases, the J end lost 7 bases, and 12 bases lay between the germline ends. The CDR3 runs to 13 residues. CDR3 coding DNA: TGTGCCAGCAGTGAACAGGGTTTTGGTGGCTACACCTTC. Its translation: CASSEQGFGGYTF.

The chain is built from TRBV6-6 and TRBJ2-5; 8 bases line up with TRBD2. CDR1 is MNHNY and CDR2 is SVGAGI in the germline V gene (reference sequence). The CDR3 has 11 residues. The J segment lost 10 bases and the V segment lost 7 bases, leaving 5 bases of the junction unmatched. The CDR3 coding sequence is TGTGCCAGCACCAACGGGGGGGGCCAGTACTTC. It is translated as CASTNGGGQYF.